This TCR beta chain derives from a study of T cells after yellow fever vaccination. Germline V gene sequence: CDR1 SGHVS, CDR2 FNYEAQ. The CDR3 is 11 amino acids. V dropped 3 bases and J dropped 6 bases, with 6 bases sitting between them. This clonotype was recorded many times. TCRdb processed the 5' RACE reads anew with MiXCR; each CDR3 protein has one entry. The repertoire holds roughly 240,000 distinct CDR3 sequences, with over 6.5% as singletons. The material sequenced was CD4+ T cells sorted from PBMCs, taken on the day of the yellow fever booster vaccination. V is TRBV7-6 and J is TRBJ2-7; no firm D call. This clonotype was obtained from a man aged 30 to 45 who received the YFV17D yellow fever vaccine. CDR3 DNA sequence: TGTGCCAGCAGCTTTTCGGGCGAGCAGTACTTC. It codes for CASSFSGEQYF.